This T cell receptor beta chain derives from a study of CXCR3-negative and CXCR3-positive naive CD8 T cells. General study results and limits: Cryopreservation partially lowered CXCR3 expression, so most assays used fresh PBMCs. Comparison of naive cells showed more hydrophobic TRB CDR3s in CXCR3-positive than in CXCR3-negative naive cells.

Among CD8+ T cells, naive ones were CD45RO-CCR7+CD27+CD95-. Germline CDR1 reads SQVTM; CDR2 reads ANQGSEA. This CDR3 has 15 residues. In preparing the TRB cDNA libraries, 5' RACE with UMI labels was used. TCRdb re-called the 5' RACE reads and shows each CDR3 protein once, DNA omitted. In all, the sample yields roughly 110,000 distinct CDR3 sequences. About this clonotype: Its target is not known.

This sequence originates from a human donor in good health. Some clones in this sample may be carry-over from other donors' samples. The sequencing input was naive CXCR3+ CD8+ T cells from blood. Subset given: CD45RO-CCR7+CD27+CD95- naive CD8+ T cells expressing CXCR3 (TNR3+). The V gene is TRBV29-1, the J gene TRBJ2-2; TCRdb's D call, TRBD2, is unchecked because there is no DNA. CDR3: CSVELPSRYTGELFF.